The 11 T cell receptor beta chains listed next were all sequenced from one sample in a study of human T cells and chemical hapten exposure. TCRdb reprocessed the RACE reads via MiXCR and lists one record per CDR3 protein. The data show 80,000 to 100,000 distinct CDR3 sequences, with under 11% seen just once and 4% to 5.5% held by the top ten. Described time point: patch test 2, 6 weeks after DPC sensitization. Treatment of the sample: therapeutic diphenylcyclopropenone sensitization with weekly scalp DPC. The source material was whole blood, sampled in connection with sensitization to the hapten diphenylcyclopropenone (DPC). The receptors derive from a woman aged 45-60 years with alopecia areata. Some clones in this sample may be carry-over from other donors' samples.

J is TRBJ1-4 and V is TRBV14; D not resolved. CDR1 and CDR2 (germline): SGHDN, FVKESK. The V end was cut by 6 bases, the J end by 0 bases, with 23 bases between. This CDR3 region has 19 residues. The CDR3 DNA is TGTGCCAGCAGAAGTAGGGCCCGGGATCTTCGGTCAACTAATGAAAAACTGTTTTTT. Its protein product is CASRSRARDLRSTNEKLFF.

V usage is TRBV6-1 and J usage is TRBJ2-1; no reliable D call. The length of the CDR3 is 12 residues. Germline V CDR1 and CDR2: MNHNS, SASEGT. The V end lost 2 bases, the J end lost 4 bases, and 3 bases lay between the germline ends. The CDR3 DNA follows: TGTGCCAGCAGTGAAAGATACAATGAGCAGTTCTTC. Encoded protein: CASSERYNEQFF.

Only a few counts were recorded for this clonotype. V usage is TRBV5-1 and J usage is TRBJ1-1, with D uncertain. Trimming took 3 bases from V and 1 from J, leaving 7 bases between them. The CDR3 is 13 residues long. Germline V gives CDR1 SGHRS, CDR2 YFSETQ. CDR3 DNA sequence: TGCGCCAGCAGCTATGTGGGGAACACTGAAGCTTTCTTT. It codes for CASSYVGNTEAFF.

As concerns this clonotype: Just one base apart from a much larger clone, this may be a read error. The chain is built from TRBV6-5 and TRBJ2-3; TRBD1 aligns across 8 bases. Germline V gene sequence: CDR1 MNHEY, CDR2 SVGAGI. This CDR3 spans 14 amino acids. CDR3 sequence (DNA): TGTGCCAGCAGTGGACAGGGAAGCACAGATACGCGGTATTTT. It translates to CASSGQGSTDTRYF.

This clonotype was picked up many times. V and J are TRBV7-6 and TRBJ2-5; D is possibly TRBD1 (5 bases). Between the trimmed V and J ends, which lost 2 bases and 4 bases, there was a span of 8 bases. CDR1 SGHVS and CDR2 FNYEAQ come from the germline V gene. This CDR3 has 13 residues. The CDR3: CASSLSQGETQYF. The CDR3 nucleotides read TGTGCCAGCAGCTTATCTCAGGGAGAGACCCAGTACTTC.

This clonotype has ten or more counts. The V and J genes are TRBV11-2 and TRBJ2-5; 13 positions match TRBD2. Trimming removed 2 bases from V and 4 bases from J; junction bases left unmatched: 4. Per germline, CDR1 SGHAT and CDR2 FQNNGV. The CDR3 sequence is 16 residues long. In DNA, the CDR3 is TGTGCCAGCAGCTTACGAACTAGCGGGAGGGGAGAGACCCAGTACTTC. As protein: CASSLRTSGRGETQYF.

This clonotype has at least ten counts. This chain links TRBV12-3 or TRBV12-4 with TRBJ2-5; TRBD1 matches at 7 bases. V lost 6 bases to trimming and J lost 3 bases; unmatched junction nucleotides: 10. The length of the CDR3 is 15 residues. In DNA, the CDR3 is TGTGCCAGCAGAAAACGACAGGGCCAAGAAGAGACCCAGTACTTC. It yields the protein CASRKRQGQEETQYF.

The J gene is TRBJ1-5, the V gene TRBV20-1, with D hard to call. V was shortened by 3 bases and J by 3 bases, with 9 bases between the two germline ends. Germline loops: CDR1 DFQATT, CDR2 SNEGSKA (reference sequence). The CDR3 has 13 residues. CDR3 protein: CSASYGYNQPQHF. The CDR3 coding sequence is TGCAGTGCTAGTTACGGCTACAATCAGCCCCAGCATTTT.

This clonotype was observed at least ten times. The chain carries TRBV9 and TRBJ2-3; 9 positions agree with TRBD2. Trimming cost V 4 bases and J 6 bases; bases outside gene matches: 12. Per the germline V gene, CDR1 is SGDLS and CDR2 is YYNGEE. The length of the CDR3 is 16 residues. The CDR3 nucleotides are TGTGCCAGCAGCCGTCGGGCGGCTAGCGGGATGGATACGCAGTATTTT. Encoded protein: CASSRRAASGMDTQYF.

CDR3 in DNA: TGCAGTGCTAGTCCGGGGAGGGTGGTCTATAATTCACCCCTCCACTTT. It encodes CSASPGRVVYNSPLHF. The gene calls are TRBV20-1 and TRBJ1-6; D uncertain. V gave up 3 bases and J gave up 3 bases, with 15 bases separating them. The CDR3 covers 16 residues. The V gene's germline CDR1 is DFQATT and CDR2 SNEGSKA (reference sequence).

This chain uses TRBV21-1 with TRBJ2-7; TRBD1 reflects the table's D call only, with no check against the DNA. TRBV21-1 is shown as a pseudogene. This CDR3 has 19 residues. The CDR3 reads CASSPRRGQRPASSYEQYF. DNA for the CDR3: TGTGCCAGCAGCCCAAGAAGGGGGCAGCGTCCCGCAAGCTCCTACGAGCAGTACTTC.